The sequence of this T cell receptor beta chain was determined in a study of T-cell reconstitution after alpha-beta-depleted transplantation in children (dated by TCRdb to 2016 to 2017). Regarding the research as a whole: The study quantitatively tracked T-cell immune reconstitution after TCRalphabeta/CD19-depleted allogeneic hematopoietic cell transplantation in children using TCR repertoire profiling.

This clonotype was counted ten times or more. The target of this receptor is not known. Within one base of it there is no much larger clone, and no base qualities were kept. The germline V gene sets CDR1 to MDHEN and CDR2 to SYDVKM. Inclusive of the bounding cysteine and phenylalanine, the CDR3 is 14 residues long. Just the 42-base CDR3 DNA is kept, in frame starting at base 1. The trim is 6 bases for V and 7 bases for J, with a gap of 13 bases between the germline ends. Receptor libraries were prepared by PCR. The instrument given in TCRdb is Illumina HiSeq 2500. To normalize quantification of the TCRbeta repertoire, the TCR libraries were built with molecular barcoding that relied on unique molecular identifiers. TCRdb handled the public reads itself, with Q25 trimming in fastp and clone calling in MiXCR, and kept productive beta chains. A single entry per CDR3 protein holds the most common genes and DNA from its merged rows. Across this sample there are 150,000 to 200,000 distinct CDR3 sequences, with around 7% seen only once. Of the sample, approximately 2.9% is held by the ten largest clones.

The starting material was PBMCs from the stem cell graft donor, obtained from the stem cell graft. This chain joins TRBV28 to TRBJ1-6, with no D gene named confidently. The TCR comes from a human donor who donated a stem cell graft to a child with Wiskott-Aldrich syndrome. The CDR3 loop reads CASSEGSGNSPLHF. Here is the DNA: TGTGCCAGCAGCGAGGGTTCGGGAAATTCACCCCTCCACTTT. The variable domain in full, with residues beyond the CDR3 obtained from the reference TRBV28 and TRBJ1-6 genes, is DVKVTQSSRYLVKRTGEKVFLECVQDMDHENMFWYRQDPGLGLRLIYFSYDVKMKEKGDIPEGYSVSREKKERFSLILESASTNQTSMYLCASSEGSGNSPLHFGNGTRLTVT.